This entry describes one T cell receptor beta chain. The CDR3 sequence is 12 residues long. The germline gives CDR1 SQVTM, CDR2 ANQGSEA. V was cut by 4 bases and J by 7 bases, with 10 bases left in between. The sample comes from a study of blood T cell repertoires in COVID-19. Study summary: Samples taken during acute and convalescent COVID-19 were collected in the United States, Italy and Spain. PBMCs, B-cell-depleted T cells, or T cells were the source of the cDNA or gDNA that made up the material.

In the study's own analysis: Reference gene primers were amplified, and this amplification served to estimate nucleated cell counts. Clones were read by immunoSEQ multiplex PCR, and TCRdb kept only the in-frame ones, dropping some. The DNA was the basis for D and trimming; V, J and clone size are from that table. The data contain over 200,000 clones, approximately 82% of them singletons. This chain connects TRBV29-1 to TRBJ2-2, with D tentatively TRBD1 (5 bases). This clonotype was sampled from a man of 80 years or more with acute or convalescent COVID-19. The sequenced material came from peripheral blood. The CDR3 loop is CSVVRGSGELFF. DNA for the CDR3: TGCAGCGTTGTTAGGGGCAGCGGGGAGCTGTTTTTT.